This T cell receptor (beta chain) was found in a study of blood T cells in healthy people across ages. This clonotype was seen only a few times. Its antigen is not known. The study's findings and limits: With naive T cell percentage, TCR beta diversity showed a strong correlation.

A second PCR of roughly 7 to 11 cycles used a sample-barcoded 5' primer and a J-beta primer mix. Every sample returned 3 million or more CDR3-containing paired-end reads. Via MiXCR, TCRdb re-called the 5' RACE reads, giving one row per CDR3 protein. Seen here are approximately 1.5 million distinct CDR3 sequences, less than 45% observed once, and the top ten hold approximately 4%. Specimen: blood. The source of this sequence is a woman aged 18-29 years in good health.

Here the CDR3 reads CSVGGWGPTNYGYTF. The CDR3 coding sequence is TGCAGCGTTGGGGGGTGGGGGCCAACTAACTATGGCTACACCTTC. This chain connects TRBV29-1 to TRBJ1-2, with D possibly TRBD1 on 6 matching bases. Germline assignment: CDR1 SQVTM and CDR2 ANQGSEA. The CDR3 totals 15 residues. The V end was cut by 4 bases, the J end by 0 bases, with 15 bases between. Full variable domain (rest looked up from reference TRBV29-1 and TRBJ1-2): SAVISQKPSRDICQRGTSLTIQCQVDSQVTMMFWYRQQPGQSLTLIATANQGSEATYESGFVIDKFPISRPNLTFSTLTVSNMSPEDSSIYLCSVGGWGPTNYGYTFGSGTRLTVV.